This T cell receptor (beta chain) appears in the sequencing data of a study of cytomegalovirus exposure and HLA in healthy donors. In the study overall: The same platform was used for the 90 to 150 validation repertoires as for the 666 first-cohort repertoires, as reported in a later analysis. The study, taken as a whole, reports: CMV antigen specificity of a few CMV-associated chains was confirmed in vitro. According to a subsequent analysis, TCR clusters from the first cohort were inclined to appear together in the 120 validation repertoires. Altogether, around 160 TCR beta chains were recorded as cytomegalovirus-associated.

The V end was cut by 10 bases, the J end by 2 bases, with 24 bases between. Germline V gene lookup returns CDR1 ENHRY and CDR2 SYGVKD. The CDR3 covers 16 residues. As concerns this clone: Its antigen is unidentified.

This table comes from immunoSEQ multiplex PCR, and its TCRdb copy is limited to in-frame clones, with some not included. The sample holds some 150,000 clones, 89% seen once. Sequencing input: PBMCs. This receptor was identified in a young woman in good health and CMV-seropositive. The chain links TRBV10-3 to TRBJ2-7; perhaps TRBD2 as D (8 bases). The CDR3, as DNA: TGTGCCACCGGGAGGGCCCAACCGGGACAGCCCTACGAGCAGTACTTC. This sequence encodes CATGRAQPGQPYEQYF.